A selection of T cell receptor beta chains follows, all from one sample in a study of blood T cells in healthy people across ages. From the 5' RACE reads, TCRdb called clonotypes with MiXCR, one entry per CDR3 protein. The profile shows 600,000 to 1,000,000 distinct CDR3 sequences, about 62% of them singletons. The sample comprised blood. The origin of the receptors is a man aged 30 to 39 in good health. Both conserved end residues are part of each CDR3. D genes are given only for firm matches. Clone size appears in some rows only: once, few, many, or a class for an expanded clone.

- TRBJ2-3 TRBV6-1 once TGTGCCAGCAGTGAAGCGGTGGCCCAACCAACCGACGATACGCAGTATTTT CASSEAVAQPTDDTQYF
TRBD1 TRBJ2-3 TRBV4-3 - TGCGCCAGCAGCCAACATATGCAGACAGGGAGTTTAGCGACAACCAACACAGATACGCAGTATTTT CASSQHMQTGSLATTNTDTQYF
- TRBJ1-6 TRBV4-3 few TGCGCCAGCAGCCAAGACTGGGCAGACTCCTATAATTCACCCCTCCACTTT CASSQDWADSYNSPLHF
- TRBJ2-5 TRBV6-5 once TGTGCCAGCAGTTACTCGAGGCTAGCCGGTGAGACCCAGTACTTC CASSYSRLAGETQYF
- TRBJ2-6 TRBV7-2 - TGTGCCAGCAGCTTAGCGCTAGGGTCCGGGGCCAACGTCCTGACTTTC CASSLALGSGANVLTF
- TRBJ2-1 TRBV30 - TGTGCCTGGAATCCCGGAAGCTCCTACAATGAGCAGTTCTTC CAWNPGSSYNEQFF
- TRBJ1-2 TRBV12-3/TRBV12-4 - TGTGCCAGCAGTTTAGAGTCGAGGGGTGGCTACACCTTC CASSLESRGGYTF
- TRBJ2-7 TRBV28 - TGTGCCAGCAGTTTGAGACGGGAGAGTGACGAGCAGTACTTC CASSLRRESDEQYF
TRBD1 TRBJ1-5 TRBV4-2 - TGTGCCAGCAGCCGAGCAACCGGGACAGGCCTAAATCAGCCCCAGCATTTT CASSRATGTGLNQPQHF
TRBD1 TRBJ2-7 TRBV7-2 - TGTGCCAACAGCTTGCAAGGACAGGGGGCCTACGAGCAGTACTTC CANSLQGQGAYEQYF
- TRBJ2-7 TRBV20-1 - TGCAGTGCCCGAGACAGGACTAGACCAGTCGAGCAGTACTTC CSARDRTRPVEQYF
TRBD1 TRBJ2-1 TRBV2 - TGTGCCAGCACACCGGGACAGGGATCGGCCACGGAGCAGTTCTTC CASTPGQGSATEQFF
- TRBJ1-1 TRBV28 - TGTGCCAGCTCCAACCTTCATACTGCTTTCTTT CASSNLHTAFF
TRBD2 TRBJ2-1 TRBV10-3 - TGTGCCATCACCTCTGCAGGGAGGGAGTTTAATGAGCAGTTCTTC CAITSAGREFNEQFF
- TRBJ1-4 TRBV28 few TGTGCCAGCAGTTTTGGCGCAACTAATGAAAAACTGTTTTTT CASSFGATNEKLFF
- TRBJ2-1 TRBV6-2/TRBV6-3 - TGTGCCAGCAGTTACCTCCGGAACAATGAGCAGTTCTTC CASSYLRNNEQFF
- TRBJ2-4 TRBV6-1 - TGTGCCAGCACGACCGGGGGCGAGGTTAAGATTCAGTACTTC CASTTGGEVKIQYF
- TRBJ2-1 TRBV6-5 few TGTGCCAGCACCCAGGGTAGGGCCGATGAGCAGTTCTTC CASTQGRADEQFF
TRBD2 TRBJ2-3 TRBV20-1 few TGCAGTGCTATAGCGGGAGGATCGACAGATACGCAGTATTTT CSAIAGGSTDTQYF
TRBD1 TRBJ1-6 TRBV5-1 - TGCGCCAGCAGCGCCGGACAGGAAGCACCCCTCCACTTT CASSAGQEAPLHF
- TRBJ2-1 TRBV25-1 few TGTGCCAGCAGTGAAACTAGGAAGCAGTTCTTC CASSETRKQFF
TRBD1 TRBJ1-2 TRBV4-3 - TGCGCCAGCAGCCAAGTCGGACAGGGCCTTGGCTACACCTTC CASSQVGQGLGYTF
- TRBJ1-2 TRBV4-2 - TGTGCCAGCAGCCAAAGAGAGAACCACCCCTATGGCTACACCTTC CASSQRENHPYGYTF
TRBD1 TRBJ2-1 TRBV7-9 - TGTGCCAGCAGAGGCGGGACAGGGAGCGGTCGGGCCAATGAGCAGTTCTTC CASRGGTGSGRANEQFF
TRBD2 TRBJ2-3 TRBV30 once TGTGCCTGGAGTACCCCGCGGGCGGGGGGCACAGATACGCGGTATTTT CAWSTPRAGGTDTRYF
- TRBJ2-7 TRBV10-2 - TGCGCCAGCAGTGAGTCTGGGATGCGGAGCGGGTCTGGGGGCTACGAGCAGTACTTC CASSESGMRSGSGGYEQYF
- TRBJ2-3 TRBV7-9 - TGTGCCAGCAGCTTGAGTTGGGGAGATACGCAGTATTTT CASSLSWGDTQYF
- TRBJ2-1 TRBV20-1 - TGCAGTGCTCGACCAATGGGCTCCTACAATGAGCAGTTCTTC CSARPMGSYNEQFF
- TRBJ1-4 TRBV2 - TGTGCCAGCTTAAGGTGGGATAATGAAAAACTGTTTTTT CASLRWDNEKLFF
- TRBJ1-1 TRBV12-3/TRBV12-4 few TGTGCCAGCAGTTTACAGGGGATGAACACTGAAGCTTTCTTT CASSLQGMNTEAFF
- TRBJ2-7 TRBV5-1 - TGCGCCAGCAGCTTGAAGGGGGAAACTTACAATGAGCAGTACTTC CASSLKGETYNEQYF
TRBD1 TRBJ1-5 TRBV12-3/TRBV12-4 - TGTGCCAGCACCTGGGGGGACAGAGATCAGCCCCAGCATTTT CASTWGDRDQPQHF
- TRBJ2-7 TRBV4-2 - TGTGCCAGCAGCCAATTATTCGGCGGTGGGAGGACGGAGCAGTACTTC CASSQLFGGGRTEQYF
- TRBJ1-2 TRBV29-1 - TGCAGCGTTGAAACGGGGGAGGCCTATGGCTACACCTTC CSVETGEAYGYTF
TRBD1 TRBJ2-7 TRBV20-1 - TGCAGTGCCCCCGGCCAGGGGGCATCCGAGCAGTACTTC CSAPGQGASEQYF
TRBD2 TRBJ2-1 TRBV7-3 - TGTGCCAGCAGCTTACGACTAGCGGGAGTTGATGAGCAGTTCTTC CASSLRLAGVDEQFF
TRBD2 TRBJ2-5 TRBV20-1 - TGCAGTGCTAGGGGCCTATCAGGTAGCGGGAGGGCTGGTGAGCAGTACTTC CSARGLSGSGRAGEQYF
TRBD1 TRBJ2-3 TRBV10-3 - TGTGCCATCAGTGAGCTGCCAGGATACAGGGGAGAGGCGGATACGCAGTATTTT CAISELPGYRGEADTQYF
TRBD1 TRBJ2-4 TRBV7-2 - TGTGCCAGCAGCTTAGTAGGGGGCGGAGCGACCAAAAACATTCAGTACTTC CASSLVGGGATKNIQYF
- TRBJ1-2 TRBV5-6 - TGTGCCAGCAGCCCAACCGGGACCAAATATGGCTACACCTTC CASSPTGTKYGYTF
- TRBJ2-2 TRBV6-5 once TGTGCCAGCAGCCTGCCGGGAGTCGGGGAGCTGTTTTTT CASSLPGVGELFF
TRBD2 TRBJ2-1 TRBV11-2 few TGTGCCAGCAGCACCGGGACTAGCAATGAGCAGTTCTTC CASSTGTSNEQFF
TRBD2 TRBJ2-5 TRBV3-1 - TGTGCCAGCAGCCAACATCGGGGGACGCGGGAGGTGGAGACCCAGTACTTC CASSQHRGTREVETQYF
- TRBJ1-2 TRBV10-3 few TGTGCCTTCCGGGACAACGCTAACTATGGCTACACCTTC CAFRDNANYGYTF
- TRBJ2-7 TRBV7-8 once TGTGCGACGCGGGGGCGGGGACCGATCTACGAGCAGTACTTC CATRGRGPIYEQYF
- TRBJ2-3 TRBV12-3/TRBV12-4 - TGTGCCAGCAGCCCCCGGGGACGGAGAGATACGCAGTATTTT CASSPRGRRDTQYF
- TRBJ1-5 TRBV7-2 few TGTGCCAGCAGCTACTACCCGGACCGTAATCAGCCCCAGCATTTT CASSYYPDRNQPQHF
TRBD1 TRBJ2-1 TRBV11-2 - TGTGCCAGCAGGACTATTAGGACAGGGGGCAACTTTGAGCAGTTCTTC CASRTIRTGGNFEQFF
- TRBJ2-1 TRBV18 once TGTGCCAGCTCACCCGTCAGGGCCCCGAATGAGCAGTTCTTC CASSPVRAPNEQFF
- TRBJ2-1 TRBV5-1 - TGCGCCAGCAGCCCCCTAGGGGTGGGGGAGCAGTTCTTC CASSPLGVGEQFF
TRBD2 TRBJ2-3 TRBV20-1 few TGCAGTGCAAGACTAGCGGGAATGTCAGATACGCAGTATTTT CSARLAGMSDTQYF